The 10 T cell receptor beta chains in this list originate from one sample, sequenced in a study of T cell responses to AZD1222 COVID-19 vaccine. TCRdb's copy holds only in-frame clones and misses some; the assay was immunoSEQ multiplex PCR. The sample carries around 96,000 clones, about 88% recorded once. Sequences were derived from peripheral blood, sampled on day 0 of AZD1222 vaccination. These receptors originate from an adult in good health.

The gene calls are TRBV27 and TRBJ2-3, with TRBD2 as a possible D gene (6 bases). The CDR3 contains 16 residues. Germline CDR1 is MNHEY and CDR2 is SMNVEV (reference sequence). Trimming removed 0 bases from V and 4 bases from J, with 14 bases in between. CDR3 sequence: CASSLSNSGISDTQYF. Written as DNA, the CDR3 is TGTGCCAGCAGTTTATCAAATAGCGGAATCTCAGATACGCAGTATTTT.

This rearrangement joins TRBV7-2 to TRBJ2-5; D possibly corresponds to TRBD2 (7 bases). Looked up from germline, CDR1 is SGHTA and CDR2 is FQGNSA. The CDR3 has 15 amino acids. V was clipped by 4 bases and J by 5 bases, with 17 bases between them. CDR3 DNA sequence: TGTGCCAGCAGCTCGAAGGCGGGGGCCCGGGAGACCCAGTACTTC. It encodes CASSSKAGARETQYF. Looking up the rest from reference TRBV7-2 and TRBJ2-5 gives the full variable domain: GAGVSQSPSNKVTEKGKDVELRCDPISGHTALYWYRQSLGQGLEFLIYFQGNSAPDKSGLPSDRFSAERTGGSVSTLTIQRTQQEDSAVYLCASSSKAGARETQYFGPGTRLLVL.

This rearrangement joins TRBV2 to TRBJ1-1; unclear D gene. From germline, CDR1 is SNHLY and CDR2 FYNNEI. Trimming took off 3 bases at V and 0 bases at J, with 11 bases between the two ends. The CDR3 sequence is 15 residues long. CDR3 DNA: TGTGCCAGCAGTGAGAGTCAAATTATGAACACTGAAGCTTTCTTT. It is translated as CASSESQIMNTEAFF.

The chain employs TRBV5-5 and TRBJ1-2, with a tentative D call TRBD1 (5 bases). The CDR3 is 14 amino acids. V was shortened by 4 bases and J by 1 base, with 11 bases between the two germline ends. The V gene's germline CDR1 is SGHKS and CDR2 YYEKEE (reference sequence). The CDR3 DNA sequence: TGTGCCAGCAGCCCAAGGACATTTAACTATGGCTACACCTTC. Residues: CASSPRTFNYGYTF. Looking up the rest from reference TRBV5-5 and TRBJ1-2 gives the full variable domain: DAGVTQSPTHLIKTRGQQVTLRCSPISGHKSVSWYQQVLGQGPQFIFQYYEKEERGRGNFPDRFSARQFPNYSSELNVNALLLGDSALYLCASSPRTFNYGYTFGSGTRLTVV.

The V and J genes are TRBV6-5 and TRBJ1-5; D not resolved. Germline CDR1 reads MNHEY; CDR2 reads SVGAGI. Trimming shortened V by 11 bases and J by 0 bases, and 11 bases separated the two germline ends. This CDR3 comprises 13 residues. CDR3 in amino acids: CASSLNSNQPQHF. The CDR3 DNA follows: TGTGCCTCCAGCCTGAATAGCAATCAGCCCCAGCATTTT.

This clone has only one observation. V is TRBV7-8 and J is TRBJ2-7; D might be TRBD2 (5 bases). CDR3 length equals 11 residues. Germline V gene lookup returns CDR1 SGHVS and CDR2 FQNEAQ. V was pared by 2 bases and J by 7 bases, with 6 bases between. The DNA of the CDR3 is TGTGCCAGCAGCTTAACGGGGGAGCAGTACTTC. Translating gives CASSLTGEQYF.

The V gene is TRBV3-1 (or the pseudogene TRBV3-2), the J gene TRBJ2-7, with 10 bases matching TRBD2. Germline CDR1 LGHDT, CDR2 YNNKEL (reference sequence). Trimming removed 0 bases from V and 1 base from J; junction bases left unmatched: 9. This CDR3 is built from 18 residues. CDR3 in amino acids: CASSQDRASGGRSYEQYF. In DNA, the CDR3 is TGTGCCAGCAGCCAAGATCGAGCTAGCGGGGGAAGATCCTACGAGCAGTACTTC.

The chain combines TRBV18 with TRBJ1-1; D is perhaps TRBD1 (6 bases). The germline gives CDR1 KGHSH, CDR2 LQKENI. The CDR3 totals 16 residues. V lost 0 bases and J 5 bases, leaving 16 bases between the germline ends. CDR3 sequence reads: CASSPPRGGARTEAFF. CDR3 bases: TGTGCCAGCTCACCACCTAGGGGGGGGGCGCGAACTGAAGCTTTCTTT.

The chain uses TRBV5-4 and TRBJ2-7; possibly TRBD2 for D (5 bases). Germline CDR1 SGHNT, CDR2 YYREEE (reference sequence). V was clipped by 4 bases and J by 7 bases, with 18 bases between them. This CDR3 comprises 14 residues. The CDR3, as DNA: TGTGCCAGCAGCCGTGCCGGCCTGTCGGGGGAGCAGTACTTC. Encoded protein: CASSRAGLSGEQYF.

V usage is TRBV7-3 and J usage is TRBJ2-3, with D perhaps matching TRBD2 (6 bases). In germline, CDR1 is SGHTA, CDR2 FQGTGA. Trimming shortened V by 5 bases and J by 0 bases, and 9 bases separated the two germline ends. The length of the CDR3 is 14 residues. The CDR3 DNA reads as TGTGCCAGCAGCCTGGGGACTAGCACAGATACGCAGTATTTT. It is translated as CASSLGTSTDTQYF.